One and the same sample provided the 9 T cell receptor beta chains below, sequenced in a study of blood T cell repertoires in COVID-19. Data came from immunoSEQ multiplex PCR; TCRdb stores just in-frame clones and leaves some out. The table shows tens of thousands of clones, with over 70% occurring only once. The sequenced material came from peripheral blood. The receptors were gathered from a human donor in a cohort sampled during active COVID-19.

CDR3 nucleotide sequence: TGCAGTGCTAGTCCAGGGTACGAGCAGTACTTC. Translating gives CSASPGYEQYF. This chain joins TRBV20-1 and TRBJ2-7, with D perhaps TRBD1 (5 bases). This CDR3 has 11 amino acids. Trimming took 3 bases from V and 4 from J, leaving 7 bases between them. From germline, CDR1 is DFQATT and CDR2 SNEGSKA (reference sequence).

The J gene is TRBJ2-7, the V gene TRBV7-9; 7 positions match TRBD1. After removal of 4 bases from V and 8 bases from J, the junction contained 8 bases not matched to a gene. Germline V lookup: CDR1 SEHNR, CDR2 FQNEAQ (reference sequence). The CDR3 covers 13 residues. CDR3 coding DNA: TGTGCCAGCAGCTCCCACGGACAGGAGCAGCAGTACTTC. It specifies CASSSHGQEQQYF.

This clone was picked up one time. V is TRBV5-4 and J is TRBJ2-3; TRBD2 aligns across 7 bases. Germline lookup yields CDR1 SGHNT and CDR2 YYREEE (reference sequence). V lost 4 bases and J lost 7; bases outside the gene matches: 9. This CDR3 contains 14 residues. The CDR3 region is CASSPGGRTYTQYF. In DNA form, the CDR3 reads TGTGCCAGCAGCCCCGGGGGGAGGACCTATACGCAGTATTTT.

The chain carries TRBV6-5 and TRBJ2-5, with a tentative D call TRBD2 (7 bases). The ends were cut back, 0 bases at V and 4 bases at J, with 15 bases in the middle. Looked up from germline, CDR1 is MNHEY and CDR2 is SVGAGI. The CDR3 sequence is 16 residues long. The CDR3 DNA sequence: TGTGCCAGCAGTTACTCGATGGGTAGGGGGGGAGAGACCCAGTACTTC. Protein product: CASSYSMGRGGETQYF.

V is TRBV5-1 and J is TRBJ2-7, with 8 bases aligning to TRBD1. The V and J ends lost 3 bases and 4 bases, in that order; junction bases with no gene match: 6. This CDR3 region has 14 residues. Germline V lookup: CDR1 SGHRS, CDR2 YFSETQ. CDR3 amino acids: CASSSQGVRYEQYF. CDR3 nucleotide sequence: TGCGCCAGCAGCTCACAGGGGGTTCGGTACGAGCAGTACTTC.

This clone turned up a few times. This chain uses TRBV3-1 (or the pseudogene TRBV3-2) with TRBJ2-2; TRBD2 matches 8 bases. There are 16 residues in the CDR3. With 4 bases clipped from V and 6 bases from J, the junction kept 10 bases outside the gene matches. CDR1 and CDR2 from the germline V gene are LGHDT and YNNKEL (reference sequence). The CDR3 DNA is TGTGCCAGCAGCCCAGGACTAGCTGTTAGGGCCGGGGAGCTGTTTTTT. Translated, it gives CASSPGLAVRAGELFF.

The CDR3 DNA follows: TGTGCCAGCAGTGAAGGTGGAGCTTCCGGTACTAATGAAAAACTGTTTTTT. Translated, it gives CASSEGGASGTNEKLFF. The V gene is TRBV25-1, the J gene TRBJ1-4; no clear D gene. Germline V gives CDR1 MGHDK, CDR2 SYGVNS. The CDR3 sequence is 17 residues long. Deletions cut 2 bases from V and 2 bases from J, with 15 bases between.

V and J are TRBV5-1 and TRBJ2-5; no clear D gene. CDR3 length: 13 amino acids. Germline V lookup: CDR1 SGHRS, CDR2 YFSETQ. V was pared by 1 base and J by 5 bases, with 9 bases between. The CDR3 nucleotides read TGCGCCAGCAGCTTGAAGCTTACTGAGACCCAGTACTTC. Residues: CASSLKLTETQYF. The full variable domain, in which reference TRBV5-1 and TRBJ2-5 provide the parts outside the CDR3, is KAGVTQTPRYLIKTRGQQVTLSCSPISGHRSVSWYQQTPGQGLQFLFEYFSETQRNKGNFPGRFSGRQFSNSRSEMNVSTLELGDSALYLCASSLKLTETQYFGPGTRLLVL.

The CDR3 DNA reads as TGTGCCAGCAGCTTAACTAGATCCAGTACGCAGTATTTT. It yields the protein CASSLTRSSTQYF. The V and J genes are TRBV5-4 and TRBJ2-3; maybe TRBD2 (5 bases). Trimming took 2 bases from V and 8 from J, leaving 12 bases between them. Germline loops: CDR1 SGHNT, CDR2 YYREEE (reference sequence). The CDR3 runs to 13 residues.